Below are 10 T cell receptor beta chains sequenced from a single sample in a study of T cells after posttransplantation cyclophosphamide. Treatment was busulfan-fludarabine conditioning, a marrow graft, and cyclophosphamide on days +3 and +4. Produced via immunoSEQ multiplex PCR; TCRdb's table is partial and in-frame only. The sample lists around 17,000 clones, roughly nine tenths seen once, with almost 0.55% in the top ten. The sequencing here drew on CD4+ T cells sorted from blood, taken after allogeneic stem cell transplant with posttransplant cyclophosphamide. All receptors come from a male patient between 60 and 69 years old who received an allogeneic stem cell transplant from a related donor and was CMV-positive. Some T cells may trace back to the graft donor.

This sequence joins TRBV13 and TRBJ2-7; D is uncertain. Germline V gene lookup returns CDR1 PRHDT and CDR2 FYEKMQ (reference sequence). Deletions cut 5 bases from V and 0 bases from J, with 14 bases between. This CDR3 region has 15 residues. The CDR3 loop is CASSPQTEFSYEQYF. In DNA, the CDR3 is TGTGCCAGCAGCCCTCAGACTGAATTCTCCTACGAGCAGTACTTC.

Only one count was recorded for this clone. This chain links TRBV5-1 with TRBJ1-4; 7 nucleotides match TRBD1. J was trimmed by 7 bases and V by 5 bases; bases with no gene match: 8. CDR1 and CDR2 (germline): SGHRS, YFSETQ. The CDR3 totals 14 residues. In DNA form, the CDR3 reads TGCGCCAGCAGGTCCGAGACAGGGCGTGAAAAACTGTTTTTT. It specifies CASRSETGREKLFF.

This chain joins TRBV4-3 and TRBJ2-1, with 9 bases aligning to TRBD2. The CDR3 extends over 15 amino acids. Germline V CDR1 and CDR2: LGHNA, YSLEER. Trimming cost V 1 base and J 8 bases; bases outside gene matches: 6. The CDR3 sequence is CASSQVGGGAHEQFF. CDR3 nucleotides: TGCGCCAGCAGCCAAGTTGGCGGGGGGGCCCATGAGCAGTTCTTC.

A single count supports this clone. J is TRBJ2-5 and V is TRBV20-1; D is unclear. This CDR3 is 11 amino acids long. Germline V gives CDR1 DFQATT, CDR2 SNEGSKA (reference sequence). Trimming removed 3 bases from V and 5 bases from J, with 7 bases in between. The CDR3 loop reads CSARRQETQYF. The CDR3 bases are TGCAGTGCTAGGCGGCAGGAGACCCAGTACTTC.

V is TRBV4-2 and J is TRBJ1-1; D is possibly TRBD1 (5 bases). From germline, CDR1 is LGHNA and CDR2 YNFKEQ. This CDR3 region has 11 residues. V was cut by 3 bases and J by 10 bases, with 9 bases left in between. Here the CDR3 reads CASSQGGLAFF. The CDR3 region has the DNA TGTGCCAGCAGCCAGGGGGGTCTAGCTTTCTTT.

This chain joins TRBV5-5 and TRBJ1-6, with no clear D. The V end lost 0 bases, the J end lost 7 bases, and 14 bases lay between the germline ends. Germline V CDR1 and CDR2: SGHKS, YYEKEE (reference sequence). The CDR3 contains 16 residues. The CDR3 is CASSLGGSLRNSPLHF. The CDR3 region has the DNA TGTGCCAGCAGCTTGGGAGGATCCCTCCGGAATTCACCCCTCCACTTT. The whole variable domain, remainder taken from reference TRBV5-5 and TRBJ1-6, is DAGVTQSPTHLIKTRGQQVTLRCSPISGHKSVSWYQQVLGQGPQFIFQYYEKEERGRGNFPDRFSARQFPNYSSELNVNALLLGDSALYLCASSLGGSLRNSPLHFGNGTRLTVT.

This chain uses TRBV7-8 with TRBJ2-2; TRBD1 is a possible D gene (6 bases). The CDR3 is made up of 15 amino acids. Trimming pared 6 bases from V and 2 bases from J, leaving 13 bases between. Germline V lookup: CDR1 SGHVS, CDR2 FQNEAQ. The chain's CDR3 is CASSHTGLNTGELFF. In DNA form, the CDR3 reads TGTGCCAGCAGTCACACAGGGTTAAACACCGGGGAGCTGTTTTTT.

The chain carries TRBV4-3 and TRBJ2-1; TRBD2 agrees at 12 bases. The germline V gene has CDR1 LGHNA and CDR2 YSLEER. The CDR3 has 15 residues. J was trimmed by 10 bases and V by 1 base; bases with no gene match: 5. The CDR3 nucleotides are TGCGCCAGCAGCCAAGCCCTAGCGGGGGGGATAGAGCAGTTCTTC. Amino acid sequence: CASSQALAGGIEQFF.

The gene calls are TRBV7-9 and TRBJ2-7; tentative D call: TRBD1 (5 bases). CDR1 SEHNR and CDR2 FQNEAQ come from the germline V gene (reference sequence). V was pared by 1 base and J by 1 base, with 8 bases between. The CDR3 runs to 14 residues. CDR3: CASSLGAGSYEQYF. In DNA form, the CDR3 reads TGTGCCAGCAGCTTAGGAGCAGGGTCCTACGAGCAGTACTTC.

Only a few counts were recorded for this clone. This chain joins TRBV4-2 and TRBJ2-3, with 10 nucleotides matching TRBD2. The J segment lost 2 bases and the V segment lost 3 bases, leaving 11 bases of the junction unmatched. From germline, CDR1 is LGHNA and CDR2 YNFKEQ. CDR3 length: 18 residues. CDR3 region: CASSQALSSGGLTDTQYF. CDR3 nucleotide sequence: TGTGCCAGCAGCCAGGCCCTTTCTAGCGGGGGCCTCACAGATACGCAGTATTTT.